The 27 T cell receptor beta chains below come from one sample, sequenced in a study of blood T cell repertoires in COVID-19. Data came from immunoSEQ multiplex PCR; TCRdb stores just in-frame clones and leaves some out. This table holds roughly 32,000 clones, about 90% found once. What was sequenced was peripheral blood. Receptor source: a human donor with active COVID-19. The donor label of this sample is uncertain.

CDR3 coding DNA: TGCGCCAGCAGCCTATCGACTAGCGGGTCCAGCTCCTACAATGAGCAGTTCTTC. It codes for CASSLSTSGSSSYNEQFF. The V gene is TRBV4-1, the J gene TRBJ2-1, with TRBD2 matching over 10 bases. Trimming at V came to 4 bases and at J to 0 bases, leaving 9 bases not matched to a gene. CDR1 is MGHRA and CDR2 is YSYEKL in the germline V gene. The CDR3 is 18 amino acids.

V is TRBV7-2 and J is TRBJ1-2; TRBD1 is a possible D gene (6 bases). CDR3 length: 13 amino acids. The V end was cut by 5 bases, the J end by 4 bases, with 11 bases between. Looked up from germline, CDR1 is SGHTA and CDR2 is FQGNSA. The CDR3 bases are TGTGCCAGCAGCGCCACAGGGAGCTATGGCTACACCTTC. Translated: CASSATGSYGYTF.

V and J are TRBV7-6 and TRBJ2-5; 12 nucleotides line up with TRBD2. The junction had 5 bases not matched to a gene; V was cut back by 5 bases and J by 4 bases. The CDR3 has 15 residues. The germline V gene has CDR1 SGHVS and CDR2 FNYEAQ. CDR3 sequence (DNA): TGTGCCAGCAGCGCTGCGACTAGCGGGGGAGAGACCCAGTACTTC. It yields the protein CASSAATSGGETQYF.

The chain links TRBV18 to TRBJ2-7; the D gene is possibly TRBD2 (5 bases). V was trimmed by 3 bases and J by 5 bases, leaving 17 bases between them. CDR1 and CDR2 (germline): KGHSH, LQKENI. The CDR3 totals 15 residues. The CDR3 DNA reads as TGTGCCAGCTCACCGGCGGAGAGGGCCACCCACGAGCAGTACTTC. This codes for CASSPAERATHEQYF.

This clone was counted a single time. The chain employs TRBV11-3 and TRBJ2-7; no definite D call. Germline V gene lookup returns CDR1 SGHNT and CDR2 YENEEA. The germline V and J ends were trimmed by 5 bases and 1 base, with 12 bases remaining between them. The CDR3 spans 14 residues. CDR3 nucleotide sequence: TGTGCCAGCAGCCCCTCGCTCCAGTCCTACGAGCAGTACTTC. Protein product: CASSPSLQSYEQYF.

The rearrangement joins TRBV10-1 to TRBJ1-3; TRBD1 matches at 9 bases. The CDR3 has 16 residues. The V and J ends lost 0 bases and 4 bases, in that order; junction bases with no gene match: 4. Germline-derived CDR1 and CDR2 are WNHNN and SYGVQD (reference sequence). This CDR3 reads CASSESKTGGGNTIYF. The DNA for the CDR3 is TGCGCCAGCAGTGAGTCGAAGACAGGGGGAGGAAACACCATATATTTT.

The chain is built from TRBV29-1 and TRBJ1-2, with TRBD1 as a possible D gene (5 bases). CDR1 is SQVTM, CDR2 ANQGSEA, per germline. V dropped 4 bases and J dropped 4 bases, with 16 bases sitting between them. This CDR3 spans 14 amino acids. The DNA of the CDR3 is TGCAGCGTTGTCCCGGGGGACCGTATCTATGGCTACACCTTC. Translating it yields CSVVPGDRIYGYTF.

The CDR3 DNA reads TGTGCCAGCAGGACTGAAGGGACAGGGGGTGAAAAACTGTTTTTT. It yields the protein CASRTEGTGGEKLFF. The chain employs TRBV2 and TRBJ1-4; 11 nucleotides agree with TRBD1. Germline values: CDR1 SNHLY, CDR2 FYNNEI. Trimming at V came to 6 bases and at J to 7 bases, leaving 7 bases not matched to a gene. This CDR3 spans 15 amino acids.

The chain is built from TRBV11-2 and TRBJ2-7; tentative D call: TRBD2 (6 bases). Trimming stripped 1 base from V and 9 bases from J, with 13 bases between. Per the germline V gene, CDR1 is SGHAT and CDR2 is FQNNGV. The CDR3 length is 13 residues. CDR3 protein: CASSLGRGTAQYF. The CDR3 bases are TGTGCCAGCAGCTTAGGGCGGGGTACGGCGCAGTACTTC.

V gene TRBV2 combines with J gene TRBJ2-1, with D possibly TRBD2 on 5 matching bases. The CDR3 runs to 15 residues. V was shortened by 3 bases and J by 4 bases, with 13 bases between the two germline ends. Per germline, CDR1 SNHLY and CDR2 FYNNEI. CDR3 sequence reads: CASSDSSSLYNEQFF. DNA of the CDR3: TGTGCCAGCAGTGATAGTTCTAGCCTATACAATGAGCAGTTCTTC.

The CDR3 nucleotides read TGTGCCACCAGGGAATCACAGGGTGGTGACTATGGCTACACCTTC. Translation gives CATRESQGGDYGYTF. The chain employs TRBV15 and TRBJ1-2, with D possibly TRBD1 on 6 matching bases. V was clipped by 6 bases and J by 3 bases, with 17 bases between them. The CDR3 extends over 15 amino acids. Germline values: CDR1 LNHNV, CDR2 YYDKDF (reference sequence).

The chain couples TRBV10-3 to TRBJ2-5; D is possibly TRBD1 (6 bases). CDR3 length: 13 residues. Trimming removed 8 bases at V and 3 bases at J, with 13 bases between. From germline, CDR1 is ENHRY and CDR2 SYGVKD. This chain's CDR3 is CAISTGLEETQYF. The CDR3 DNA follows: TGTGCCATCTCAACAGGGTTGGAAGAGACCCAGTACTTC.

This chain links TRBV10-3 with TRBJ2-7; TRBD1 is a possible D gene (6 bases). The germline V gene encodes CDR1 ENHRY and CDR2 SYGVKD. The CDR3 runs to 14 residues. V was cut by 2 bases and J by 2 bases, with 10 bases left in between. CDR3 nucleotides: TGTGCCATCAGTGAGCAGGGGCGCCCCTACGAGCAGTACTTC. It yields the protein CAISEQGRPYEQYF.

The rearrangement links TRBV6-1 to TRBJ1-6; D is possibly TRBD1 (6 bases). From germline, CDR1 is MNHNS and CDR2 SASEGT. The V end was cut by 3 bases, the J end by 5 bases, with 14 bases between. The CDR3 runs 16 residues. The CDR3: CASSDQPGANNSPLHF. The DNA of the CDR3 is TGTGCCAGCAGTGATCAGCCAGGGGCGAATAATTCACCCCTCCACTTT.

This clone was seen a single time. This rearrangement joins TRBV15 to TRBJ2-7, with 7 bases identical to TRBD2. Germline trimming cut 0 bases from V and 5 bases from J; bases unmatched to any gene: 7. Germline V gene lookup returns CDR1 LNHNV and CDR2 YYDKDF (reference sequence). The CDR3 loop spans 15 amino acids. CDR3 sequence: CATSRDPGRWNEQYF. The CDR3 region has the DNA TGTGCCACCAGCAGAGATCCCGGGAGGTGGAACGAGCAGTACTTC.

This clone showed up just a few times. V is TRBV5-1 and J is TRBJ2-7; D may be TRBD2 (6 bases). Germline values: CDR1 SGHRS, CDR2 YFSETQ. The CDR3 loop spans 15 amino acids. V was trimmed by 4 bases and J by 1 base, leaving 15 bases between them. The CDR3 nucleotides read TGCGCCAGCAGCCCAGGACTGGAGGGTTCCTACGAGCAGTACTTC. It yields the protein CASSPGLEGSYEQYF.

This clone was observed a few times. This chain joins TRBV9 and TRBJ1-6, with D possibly matching TRBD1 (5 bases). Germline values: CDR1 SGDLS, CDR2 YYNGEE. Trimming cost V 5 bases and J 10 bases, with 16 bases left between them. The CDR3 is 14 residues long. The CDR3 spells CASSTGTLGSPLHF. In DNA, the CDR3 is TGTGCCAGCAGTACGGGGACTCTCGGGTCACCCCTCCACTTT.

This chain uses TRBV9 with TRBJ1-5; 7 nucleotides agree with TRBD1. The CDR3 has 15 residues. V lost 0 bases to trimming and J lost 3 bases; unmatched junction nucleotides: 3. Germline CDR1 is SGDLS and CDR2 is YYNGEE. CDR3 in DNA: TGTGCCAGCAGCGTAGAAGGGACAGCCAATCAGCCCCAGCATTTT. It codes for CASSVEGTANQPQHF.

CDR3 sequence: CASSIRLGQSQPQHF. In DNA form, the CDR3 reads TGTGCCAGTAGTATCCGGTTGGGACAGTCGCAGCCCCAGCATTTT. The chain uses TRBV19 and TRBJ1-5, with TRBD1 identical over 7 bases. V gave up 3 bases and J gave up 7 bases; unmatched junction bases: 9. CDR1 LNHDA and CDR2 SQIVND come from the germline V gene (reference sequence). The CDR3 spans 15 residues.

The CDR3, as DNA: TGTGCCATCAGCAGAGAGGAGGACAGGGAGAACACTGAAGCTTTCTTT. Translated, it gives CAISREEDRENTEAFF. This rearrangement joins TRBV10-3 to TRBJ1-1; 8 bases align to TRBD1. The CDR3 spans 16 residues. The V gene end was trimmed by 6 bases and the J gene end by 1 base; junction bases not matched to a gene: 10. CDR1 ENHRY and CDR2 SYGVKD come from the germline V gene.

This chain joins TRBV5-1 and TRBJ2-7; D remains unclear. CDR3 length equals 14 residues. V lost 3 bases and J lost 0, with 10 bases in between. Per germline, CDR1 SGHRS and CDR2 YFSETQ. The CDR3 is CASSSRAPSYEQYF. The CDR3, as DNA: TGCGCCAGCAGCTCCCGCGCACCCTCCTACGAGCAGTACTTC.

This rearrangement joins TRBV7-3 to TRBJ2-1; D is uncertain. Germline-derived CDR1 and CDR2 are SGHTA and FQGTGA. The CDR3 is 12 amino acids. V was trimmed by 4 bases and J by 10 bases, leaving 11 bases between them. The CDR3 coding sequence is TGTGCCAGCAGCTCATCTGGCTTGGAGCAGTTCTTC. It encodes CASSSSGLEQFF.

V usage is TRBV6-1 and J usage is TRBJ2-7, with 8 bases lining up with TRBD2. The CDR3 is 19 amino acids. Germline CDR1 and CDR2: MNHNS and SASEGT. J lost 3 bases, V lost 1 base, and 17 bases had no gene match. The chain's CDR3 is CASSEEGVEDIAGLYEQYF. CDR3 nucleotides: TGTGCCAGCAGTGAAGAGGGGGTCGAGGATATAGCGGGACTCTACGAGCAGTACTTC.

V is TRBV23-1 and J is TRBJ2-7; D possibly corresponds to TRBD1 (7 bases). TRBV23-1 is identified as an open reading frame with a role that is uncertain. The CDR3 runs to 13 residues. The ends were cut back, 6 bases at V and 6 bases at J, with 15 bases in the middle. DNA for the CDR3: TGCGCCAGCAGGCGTAATCAGGGGGGCGAGCAGTACTTC. As protein: CASRRNQGGEQYF.

The CDR3 bases are TGTGCCAGCAGCCCGACGGAGGGCCTTCTTTACGAGCAGTACTTC. This codes for CASSPTEGLLYEQYF. The genes are TRBV9 and TRBJ2-7, with D possibly matching TRBD2 (6 bases). The CDR3 covers 15 residues. CDR1 is SGDLS and CDR2 is YYNGEE in the germline V gene. Trimming pared 4 bases from V and 4 bases from J, leaving 18 bases between. The full variable domain, its missing parts supplied by reference TRBV9 and TRBJ2-7, is DSGVTQTPKHLITATGQRVTLRCSPRSGDLSVYWYQQSLDQGLQFLIQYYNGEERAKGNILERFSAQQFPDLHSELNLSSLELGDSALYFCASSPTEGLLYEQYFGPGTRLTVT.

The CDR3 DNA reads as TGTGCCAGCAATCGACTAGCGGGAGGGCCTCGGGAGACCCAGTACTTC. Its translation: CASNRLAGGPRETQYF. V gene TRBV27 combines with J gene TRBJ2-5, with 14 bases aligning to TRBD2. The CDR3 consists of 16 residues. V was pared by 7 bases and J by 5 bases, with 9 bases of the junction left unmatched. The germline CDR1 and CDR2 sequences are MNHEY and SMNVEV (reference sequence).

V is TRBV3-1 (or the pseudogene TRBV3-2) and J is TRBJ2-4, with a weak D call TRBD2 (5 bases). This CDR3 is 16 amino acids long. V lost 1 base, J lost 0 bases, and 10 bases lay in between. Germline V lookup: CDR1 LGHDT, CDR2 YNNKEL (reference sequence). This CDR3 reads CASSQGRELAKNIQYF. The CDR3 DNA follows: TGTGCCAGCAGCCAAGGAAGGGAGTTAGCCAAAAACATTCAGTACTTC.